This T cell receptor beta chain was captured in a study of blood T cell repertoires in COVID-19 (dated by TCRdb to 2018 to 2021). Broadly, across the study: Collaborator samples came from the United States, Italy and Spain and covered acute and convalescent phases of COVID-19. The prospective study material was composed of cDNA or gDNA derived from T cells, B-cell-depleted T cells, or PBMCs. Subjects who had been exposed to COVID-19, were actively infected with it, or had recovered from it provided the deeply sampled blood TCRbeta repertoires that made up the dataset. The repertoires were released in a freely available public database meant as a resource for research on the immune response to SARS-CoV-2. Samples came from the ongoing ImmuneRACE study (first 160 participants) plus 1,254 subjects from 6 global collaborators. Sample metadata almost always included a de-identified subject ID, COVID-19 status, age in years and sex. Where HLA class I and class II types were available, the types were taken from metadata supplied by the sample provider, not from assay-based typing. Findings and caveats that apply to the study as a whole: Clinical and demographic metadata were provided uncurated, with the amount varying by source and participant.

With regard to this clone: Its target antigen remains unknown. Base qualities are missing; no much larger clone stands one base away.

CDR3 length: 16 amino acids, cysteine to phenylalanine. Only the CDR3 portion is preserved as DNA: 48 bases, with reading frame beginning at the first base. CDR1 and CDR2 (ENHRY, SYGVKD) derive from the germline V gene. Trimming costs V 11 bases and J 3 bases, and their ends lie 26 bases apart. TCRbeta CDR3 regions were amplified from genomic DNA by means of the immunoSEQ Assay, a bias-controlled multiplex PCR. The study's own analysis went as follows. Nucleated cell counts per sample were estimated from amplification of reference gene primers within the assay. Sequence reads were collapsed and filtered to measure the absolute abundance of every unique TCRbeta CDR3 rearrangement. For each sample, productive Simpson clonality was calculated by taking the square root of Simpson's diversity index across productive rearrangements. TCRdb mirrors the immuneACCESS table, restricted to in-frame sequences. Some clones are absent from its copies; in checked studies, under half trace to an unresolved V gene, and the reason for the others is unknown. V and J calls and clone size follow that table, whereas D and trimming were derived from the DNA. The sample table records 45,000 to 65,000 clones; around 81% of these occur just once. Roughly 29% of the sample comes from the top ten.

At one collaborating source in Seattle, patients were enrolled during active infection and were followed longitudinally through the course of disease. Whole blood was collected in K2EDTA tubes by collaborating institutions according to the institutions' own protocols. Collaborator samples were shipped for TCRbeta analysis as frozen whole blood, isolated PBMCs, or DNA extracted from either sample type. The rearranged chain carries TRBV10-3 and TRBJ2-7; the D gene is possibly TRBD2, with 7 bases matching. The clonotype originates from a woman aged 80 or over with COVID-19, enrolled during active disease. Source material: peripheral blood. The DNA is TGTGCCCCCGCCCCGCCCGGAATAGGGGGGGACTACGAGCAGTACTTC. Translated, this gives CAPAPPGIGGDYEQYF.